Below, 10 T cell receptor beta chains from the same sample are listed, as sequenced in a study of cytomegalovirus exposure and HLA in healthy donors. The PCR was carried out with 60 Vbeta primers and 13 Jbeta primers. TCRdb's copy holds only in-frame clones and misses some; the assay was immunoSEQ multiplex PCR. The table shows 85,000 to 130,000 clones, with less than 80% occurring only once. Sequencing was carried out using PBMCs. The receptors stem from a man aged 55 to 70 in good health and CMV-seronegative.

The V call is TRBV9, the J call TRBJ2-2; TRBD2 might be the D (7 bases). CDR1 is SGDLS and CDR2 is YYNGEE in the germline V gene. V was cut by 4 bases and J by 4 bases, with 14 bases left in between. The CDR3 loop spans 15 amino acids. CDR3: CASSSLGGATGELFF. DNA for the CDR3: TGTGCCAGCAGCTCCCTTGGGGGGGCCACCGGGGAGCTGTTTTTT.

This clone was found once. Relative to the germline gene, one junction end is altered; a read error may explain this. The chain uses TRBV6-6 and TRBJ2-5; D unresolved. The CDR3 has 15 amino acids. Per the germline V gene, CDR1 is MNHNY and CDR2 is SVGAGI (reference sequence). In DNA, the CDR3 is TGTGCCAGCAGTAACTCCCCGGCGGCATGGGAGACCCAGTACTTC. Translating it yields CASSNSPAAWETQYF.

CDR3 residues: CASRSSGGENTGELFF. CDR3 bases: TGCGCCAGCAGGTCTAGCGGGGGAGAGAACACCGGGGAGCTGTTTTTT. The rearrangement joins TRBV5-1 to TRBJ2-2, with 10 bases aligning to TRBD2. Per germline, CDR1 SGHRS and CDR2 YFSETQ. The V and J ends lost 5 bases and 1 base, in that order; junction bases with no gene match: 5. The CDR3 has 16 residues.

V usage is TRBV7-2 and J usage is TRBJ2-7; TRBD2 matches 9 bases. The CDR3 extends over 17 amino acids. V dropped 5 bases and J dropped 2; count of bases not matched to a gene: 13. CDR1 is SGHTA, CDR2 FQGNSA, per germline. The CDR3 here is CASSSWTSAIPAYEQYF. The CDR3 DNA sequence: TGTGCCAGCAGCAGCTGGACTAGCGCCATACCCGCCTACGAGCAGTACTTC.

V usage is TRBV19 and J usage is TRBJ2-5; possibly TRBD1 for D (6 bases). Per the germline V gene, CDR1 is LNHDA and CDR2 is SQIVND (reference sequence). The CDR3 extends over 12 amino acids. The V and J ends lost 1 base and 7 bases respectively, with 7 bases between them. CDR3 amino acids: CASSIGGGTQYF. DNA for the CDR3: TGTGCCAGTAGTATAGGAGGGGGGACCCAGTACTTC.

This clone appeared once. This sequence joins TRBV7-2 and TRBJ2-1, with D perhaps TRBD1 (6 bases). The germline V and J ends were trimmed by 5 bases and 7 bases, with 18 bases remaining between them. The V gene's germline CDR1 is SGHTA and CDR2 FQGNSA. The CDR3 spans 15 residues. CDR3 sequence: CASSIGGAYGNEQFF. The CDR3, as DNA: TGTGCCAGCAGCATTGGGGGCGCTTATGGGAATGAGCAGTTCTTC.

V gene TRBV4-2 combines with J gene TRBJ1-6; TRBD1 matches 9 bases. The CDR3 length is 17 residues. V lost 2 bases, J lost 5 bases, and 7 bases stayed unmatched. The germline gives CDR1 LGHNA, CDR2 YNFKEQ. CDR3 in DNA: TGTGCCAGCAGCCAACTCCTCCGGACAGGGGATAATTCACCCCTCCACTTT. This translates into CASSQLLRTGDNSPLHF.

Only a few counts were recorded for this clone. For the CDR3, the DNA is TGTGCCAGCAGCTCCGTGGGGGGATCGCGGTGGACTGAAGCTTTCTTT. Encoded protein: CASSSVGGSRWTEAFF. The chain carries TRBV5-8 and TRBJ1-1; maybe TRBD1 (5 bases). V was pared by 3 bases and J by 5 bases, with 20 bases between. The CDR3 length is 16 residues. Germline assignment: CDR1 SGHTS and CDR2 YDEGEE.

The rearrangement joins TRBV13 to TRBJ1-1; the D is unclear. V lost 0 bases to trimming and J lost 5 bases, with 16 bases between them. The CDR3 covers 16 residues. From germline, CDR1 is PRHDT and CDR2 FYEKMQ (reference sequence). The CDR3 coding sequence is TGTGCCAGCAGCTTAGGGCTCACCCCTGCGGGGACTGAAGCTTTCTTT. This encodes CASSLGLTPAGTEAFF.

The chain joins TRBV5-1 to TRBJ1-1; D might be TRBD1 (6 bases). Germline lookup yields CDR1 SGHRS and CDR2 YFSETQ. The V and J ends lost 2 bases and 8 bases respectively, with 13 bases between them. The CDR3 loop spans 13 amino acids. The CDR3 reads CASSLQGTREAFF. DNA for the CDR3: TGCGCCAGCAGCTTACAGGGAACCCGGGAAGCTTTCTTT. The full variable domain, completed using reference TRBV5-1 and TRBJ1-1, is KAGVTQTPRYLIKTRGQQVTLSCSPISGHRSVSWYQQTPGQGLQFLFEYFSETQRNKGNFPGRFSGRQFSNSRSEMNVSTLELGDSALYLCASSLQGTREAFFGQGTRLTVV.